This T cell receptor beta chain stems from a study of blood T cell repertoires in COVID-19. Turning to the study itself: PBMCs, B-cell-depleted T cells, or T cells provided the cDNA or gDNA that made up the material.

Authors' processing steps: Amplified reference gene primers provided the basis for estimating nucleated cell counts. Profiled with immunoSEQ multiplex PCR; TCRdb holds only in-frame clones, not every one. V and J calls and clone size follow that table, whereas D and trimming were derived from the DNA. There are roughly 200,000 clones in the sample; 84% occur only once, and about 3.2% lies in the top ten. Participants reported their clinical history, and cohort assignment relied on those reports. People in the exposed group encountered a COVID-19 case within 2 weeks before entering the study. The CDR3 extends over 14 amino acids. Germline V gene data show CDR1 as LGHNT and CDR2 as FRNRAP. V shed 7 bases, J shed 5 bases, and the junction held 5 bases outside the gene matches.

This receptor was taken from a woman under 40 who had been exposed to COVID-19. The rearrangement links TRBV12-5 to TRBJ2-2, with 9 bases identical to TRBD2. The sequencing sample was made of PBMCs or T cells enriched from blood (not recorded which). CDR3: CASALAGWTGELFF. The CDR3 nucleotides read TGTGCTAGTGCCCTAGCGGGGTGGACCGGGGAGCTGTTTTTT. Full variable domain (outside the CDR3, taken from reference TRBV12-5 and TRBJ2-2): DARVTQTPRHKVTEMGQEVTMRCQPILGHNTVFWYRQTMMQGLELLAYFRNRAPLDDSGMPKDRFSAEMPDATLATLKIQPSEPRDSAVYFCASALAGWTGELFFGEGSRLTVL.